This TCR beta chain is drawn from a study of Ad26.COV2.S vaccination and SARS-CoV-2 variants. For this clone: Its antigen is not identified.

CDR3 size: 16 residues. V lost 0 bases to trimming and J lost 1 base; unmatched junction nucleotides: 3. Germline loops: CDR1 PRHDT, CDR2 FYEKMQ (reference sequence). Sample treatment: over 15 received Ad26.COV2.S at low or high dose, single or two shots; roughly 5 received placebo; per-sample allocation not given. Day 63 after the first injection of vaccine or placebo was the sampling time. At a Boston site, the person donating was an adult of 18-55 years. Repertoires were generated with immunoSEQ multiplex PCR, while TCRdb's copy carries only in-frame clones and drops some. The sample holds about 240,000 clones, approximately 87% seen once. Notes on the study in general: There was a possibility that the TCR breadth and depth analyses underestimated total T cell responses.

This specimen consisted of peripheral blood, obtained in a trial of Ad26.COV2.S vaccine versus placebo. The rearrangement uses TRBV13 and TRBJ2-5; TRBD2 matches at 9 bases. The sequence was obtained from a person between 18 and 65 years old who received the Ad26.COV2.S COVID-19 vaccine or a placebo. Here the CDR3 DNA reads TGTGCCAGCAGCTTAGGCCCTAGCGGGGCCCAAGAGACCCAGTACTTC. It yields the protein CASSLGPSGAQETQYF.